The present T cell receptor beta chain was sequenced within a study of T-cell reconstitution after alpha-beta-depleted transplantation in children (dated by TCRdb to 2016 to 2017). Regarding the study in general: The study quantitatively tracked T-cell immune reconstitution after TCRalphabeta/CD19-depleted allogeneic hematopoietic cell transplantation in children using TCR repertoire profiling.

This clonotype was picked up many times. Its antigen is unknown. There are no base qualities to consult, and no much larger clone falls within one base. From its cysteine to its phenylalanine, the CDR3 spans 13 amino acids. The read is trimmed to its CDR3 DNA, 39 bases read in frame from base 1. The germline ends are 12 bases apart after V is trimmed by 4 bases and J by 2 bases. CDR1 and CDR2, looked up from the germline V gene (reference sequence), are DFQATT and SNEGSKA. The method was PCR. Instrument used: Illumina HiSeq 2500. Molecular barcoding was employed in the preparation of TCR libraries, with unique molecular identifiers being used to normalize TCRbeta repertoire quantification. The public sequencing data were trimmed at Q25 with fastp and processed into clonotypes with MiXCR by TCRdb, which kept only in-frame beta chains. One record per CDR3 amino acid sequence lists the most common genes and DNA. Recorded for this sample are about 260,000 distinct CDR3 sequences; just under 8.5% of them occurred a single time. The ten largest clones take up less than 8% of the sample.

General study outcomes and caveats: In some patients, high TCRbeta diversity at day 60 was attributed to recipient T cells and intrathymic progenitors that had survived conditioning. Hyperexpanded clone frequencies declined over subsequent months; after one year, T-cell counts and TCRbeta diversity were mostly attributed to newly produced T cells. The apparently early alphabetaT-cell count recovery about two months after transplant was reportedly dependent on only several hundred rapidly expanded clones derived from non-depleted graft cells.

The sample's treatment or condition label, in plain terms: allogeneic hematopoietic cell transplantation with graft depleted of TCRalphabeta T cells and CD19 B cells. The children who served as transplant recipients had been given grafts of TCRalphabeta/CD19-depleted allogeneic hematopoietic cells. This specimen was PBMCs, mostly from graft donor cells, taken 180 days after TCRalphabeta/CD19-depleted stem cell transplant. Rearrangement joined TRBV20-1 to TRBJ2-7; the D gene is possibly TRBD1, with 5 bases matching. This clonotype originated in a male patient younger than 18 who had a stem cell transplant for acute lymphoblastic leukemia, so the T cells may come from the graft donor. The nucleotide sequence reads TGCAGTGCTAACTCAGGGTACCCCTACGAGCAGTACTTC. Its protein is CSANSGYPYEQYF.